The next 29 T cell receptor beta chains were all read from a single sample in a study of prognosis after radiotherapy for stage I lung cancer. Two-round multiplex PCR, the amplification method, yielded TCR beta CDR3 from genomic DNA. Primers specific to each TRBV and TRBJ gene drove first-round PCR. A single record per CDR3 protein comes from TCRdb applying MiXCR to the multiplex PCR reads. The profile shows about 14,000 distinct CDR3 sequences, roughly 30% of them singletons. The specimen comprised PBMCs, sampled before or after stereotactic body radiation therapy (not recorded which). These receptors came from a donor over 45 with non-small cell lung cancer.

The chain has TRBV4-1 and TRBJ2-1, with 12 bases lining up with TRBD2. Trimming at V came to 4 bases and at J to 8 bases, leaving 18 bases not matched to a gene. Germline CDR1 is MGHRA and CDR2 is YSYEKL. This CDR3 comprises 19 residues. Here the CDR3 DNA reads TGCGCCAGCAGCCGCAAACCCCCCTGGTCTAGCGGGGGGGGCGATGAGCAGTTCTTC. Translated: CASSRKPPWSSGGGDEQFF.

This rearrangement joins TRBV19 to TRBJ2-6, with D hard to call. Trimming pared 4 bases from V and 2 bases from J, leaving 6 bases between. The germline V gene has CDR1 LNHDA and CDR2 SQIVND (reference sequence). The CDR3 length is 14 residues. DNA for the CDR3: TGTGCCAGTAGTACTGGGACTGGGGCCAACGTCCTGACTTTC. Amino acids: CASSTGTGANVLTF.

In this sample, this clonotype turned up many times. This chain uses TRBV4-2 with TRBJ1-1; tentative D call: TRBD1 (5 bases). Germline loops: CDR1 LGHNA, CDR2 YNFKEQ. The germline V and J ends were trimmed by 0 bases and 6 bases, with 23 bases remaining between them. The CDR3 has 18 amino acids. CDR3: CASSQDPLPDQLGPEAFF. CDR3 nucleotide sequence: TGTGCCAGCAGCCAAGATCCCTTACCGGACCAACTGGGACCTGAAGCTTTCTTT.

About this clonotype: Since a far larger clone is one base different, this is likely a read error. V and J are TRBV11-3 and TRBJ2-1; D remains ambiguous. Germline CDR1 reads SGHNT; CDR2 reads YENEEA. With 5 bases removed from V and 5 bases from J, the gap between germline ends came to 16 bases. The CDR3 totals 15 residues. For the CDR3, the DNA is TGTGCCAGCAGCCCCCCGCTGGCGGTAGACAATGAGCAGTTCTTC. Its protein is CASSPPLAVDNEQFF.

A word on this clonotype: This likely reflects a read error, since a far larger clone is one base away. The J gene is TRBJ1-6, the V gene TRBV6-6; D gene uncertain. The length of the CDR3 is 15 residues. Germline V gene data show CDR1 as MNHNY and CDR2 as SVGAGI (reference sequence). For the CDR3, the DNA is TGTACCAGCAGTTTGAGCAGCCGGTCGGATTCACCCCTCCACTTT. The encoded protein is CTSSLSSRSDSPLHF.

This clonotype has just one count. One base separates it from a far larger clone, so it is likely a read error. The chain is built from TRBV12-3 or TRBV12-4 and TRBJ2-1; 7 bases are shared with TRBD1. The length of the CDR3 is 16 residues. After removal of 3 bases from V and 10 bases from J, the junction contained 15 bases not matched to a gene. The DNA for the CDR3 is TGTGCCAGCAGTTTTGGGCCAGGGGGTAAATCCTACGAGCAGTTCTTC. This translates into CASSFGPGGKSYEQFF.

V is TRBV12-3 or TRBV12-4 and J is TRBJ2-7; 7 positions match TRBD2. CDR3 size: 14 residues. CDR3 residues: CGSSYRDYPYEQYF. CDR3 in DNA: TGTGGCAGTTCCTACCGGGACTACCCCTACGAGCAGTACTTC.

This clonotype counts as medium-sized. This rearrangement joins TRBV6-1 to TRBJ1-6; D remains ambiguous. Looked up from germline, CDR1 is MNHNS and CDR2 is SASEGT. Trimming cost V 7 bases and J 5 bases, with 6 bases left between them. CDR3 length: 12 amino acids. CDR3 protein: CASKINNSPLHF. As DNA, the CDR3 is TGTGCCAGCAAGATCAATAATTCACCCCTCCACTTT.

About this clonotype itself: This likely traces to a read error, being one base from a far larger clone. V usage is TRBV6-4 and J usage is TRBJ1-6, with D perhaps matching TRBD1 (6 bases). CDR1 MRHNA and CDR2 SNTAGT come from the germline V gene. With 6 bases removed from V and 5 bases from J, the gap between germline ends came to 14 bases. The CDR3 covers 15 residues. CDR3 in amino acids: CASRKQGWDNSPLHF. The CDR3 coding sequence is TGTGCCAGCAGGAAACAGGGATGGGATAATTCACCCCTCCACTTT.

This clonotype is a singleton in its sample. The CDR3 here is CASSGGGAGPDYEQYF. CDR3 bases: TGTGCCAGCAGTGGGGGGGGAGCGGGTCCTGACTACGAGCAGTACTTC. This chain connects TRBV6-2 or TRBV6-3 to TRBJ2-7; 7 bases are shared with TRBD2. CDR1 is MNHEY, CDR2 SVGEGT, per germline. The CDR3 has 16 amino acids. V dropped 5 bases and J dropped 3; count of bases not matched to a gene: 13.

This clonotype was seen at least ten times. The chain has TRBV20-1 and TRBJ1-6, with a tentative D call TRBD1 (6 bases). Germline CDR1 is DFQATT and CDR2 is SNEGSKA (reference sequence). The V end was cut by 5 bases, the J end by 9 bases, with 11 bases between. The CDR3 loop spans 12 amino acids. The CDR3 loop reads CSAQEGGSPLHF. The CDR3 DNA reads TGCAGTGCTCAGGAGGGGGGTTCACCCCTCCACTTT.

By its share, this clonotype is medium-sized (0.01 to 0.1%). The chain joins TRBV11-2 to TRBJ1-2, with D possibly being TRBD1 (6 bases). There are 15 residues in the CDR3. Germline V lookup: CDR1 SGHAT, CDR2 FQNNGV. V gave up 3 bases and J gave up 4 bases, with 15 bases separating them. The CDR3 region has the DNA TGTGCCAGCAGCTTGGGAGTAGGGGGGATCTATGGCTACACCTTC. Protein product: CASSLGVGGIYGYTF.

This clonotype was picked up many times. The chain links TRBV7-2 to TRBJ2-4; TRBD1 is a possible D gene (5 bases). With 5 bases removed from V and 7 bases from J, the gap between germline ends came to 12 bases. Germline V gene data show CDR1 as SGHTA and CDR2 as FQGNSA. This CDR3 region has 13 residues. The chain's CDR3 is CASSPTARNIQYF. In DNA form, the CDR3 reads TGTGCCAGCAGCCCGACAGCCCGGAACATTCAGTACTTC.

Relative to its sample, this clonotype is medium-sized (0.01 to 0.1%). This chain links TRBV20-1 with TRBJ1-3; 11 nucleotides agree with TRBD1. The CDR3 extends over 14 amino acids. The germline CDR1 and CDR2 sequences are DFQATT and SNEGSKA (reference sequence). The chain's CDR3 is CRGVGQGERNTIYF. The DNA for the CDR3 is TGCAGGGGAGTGGGACAGGGGGAGAGAAACACCATATATTTT.

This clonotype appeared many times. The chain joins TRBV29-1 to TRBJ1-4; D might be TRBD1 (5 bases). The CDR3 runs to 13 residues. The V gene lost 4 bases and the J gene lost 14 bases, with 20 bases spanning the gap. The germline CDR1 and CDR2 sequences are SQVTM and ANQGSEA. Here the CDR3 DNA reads TGCAGCGTTGGGGCAGGGCCGGAGGTTGGGCTGTTTTTT. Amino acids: CSVGAGPEVGLFF. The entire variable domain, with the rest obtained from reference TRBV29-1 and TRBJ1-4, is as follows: SAVISQKPSRDICQRGTSLTIQCQVDSQVTMMFWYRQQPGQSLTLIATANQGSEATYESGFVIDKFPISRPNLTFSTLTVSNMSPEDSSIYLCSVGAGPEVGLFFGSGTQLSVL.

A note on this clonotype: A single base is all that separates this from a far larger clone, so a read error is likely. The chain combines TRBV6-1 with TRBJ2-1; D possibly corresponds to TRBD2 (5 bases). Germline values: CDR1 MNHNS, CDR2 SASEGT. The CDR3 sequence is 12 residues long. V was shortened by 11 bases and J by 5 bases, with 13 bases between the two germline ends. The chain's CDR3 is CASRRWDNEQFF. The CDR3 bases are TGTGCCTCAAGGAGGTGGGACAATGAGCAGTTCTTC.

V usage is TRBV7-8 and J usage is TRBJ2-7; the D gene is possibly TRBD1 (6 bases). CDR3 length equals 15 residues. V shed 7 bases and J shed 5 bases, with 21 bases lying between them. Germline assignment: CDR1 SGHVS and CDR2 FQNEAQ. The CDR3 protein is CASIVTGTRKDEQYF. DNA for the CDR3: TGTGCCAGCATCGTTACTGGGACAAGAAAAGACGAGCAGTACTTC.

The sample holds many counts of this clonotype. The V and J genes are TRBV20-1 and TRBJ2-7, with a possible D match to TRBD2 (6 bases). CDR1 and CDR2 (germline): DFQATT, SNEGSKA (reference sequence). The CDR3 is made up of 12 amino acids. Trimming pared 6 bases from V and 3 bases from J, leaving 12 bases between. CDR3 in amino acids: CSALTSSYEQYF. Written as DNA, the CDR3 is TGCAGTGCCTTGACTAGTAGCTACGAGCAGTACTTC.

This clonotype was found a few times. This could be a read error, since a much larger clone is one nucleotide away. The CDR3 sequence is CASSLPSPYNSPLHF. In DNA form, the CDR3 reads TGTGCCAGCAGCTTGCCAAGCCCGTATAATTCACCCCTCCACTTT. The chain is built from TRBV5-4 and TRBJ1-6, with D hard to call. The CDR3 extends over 15 amino acids. Looked up from germline, CDR1 is SGHNT and CDR2 is YYREEE (reference sequence). V lost 1 base and J 4 bases, leaving 9 bases between the germline ends.

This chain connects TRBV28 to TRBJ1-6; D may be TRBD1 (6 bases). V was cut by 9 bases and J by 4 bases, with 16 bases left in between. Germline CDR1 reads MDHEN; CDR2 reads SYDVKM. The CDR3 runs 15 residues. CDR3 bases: TGTGCCAGTCACCAGGGGACAACTTATAATTCACCCCTCCACTTT. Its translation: CASHQGTTYNSPLHF.

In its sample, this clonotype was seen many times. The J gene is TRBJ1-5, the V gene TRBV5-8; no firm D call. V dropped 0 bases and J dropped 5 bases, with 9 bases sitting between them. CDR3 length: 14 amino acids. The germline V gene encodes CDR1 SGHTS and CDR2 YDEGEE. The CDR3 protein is CASSLGSIDQPQHF. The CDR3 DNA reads TGTGCCAGCAGCTTGGGTTCGATAGATCAGCCCCAGCATTTT.

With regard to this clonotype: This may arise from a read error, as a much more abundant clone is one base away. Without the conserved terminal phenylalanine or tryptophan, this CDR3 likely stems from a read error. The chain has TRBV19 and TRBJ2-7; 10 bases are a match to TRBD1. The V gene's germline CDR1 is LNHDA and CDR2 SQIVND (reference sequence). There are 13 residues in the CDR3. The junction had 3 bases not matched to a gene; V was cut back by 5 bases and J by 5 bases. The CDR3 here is CASSDRGHDEQYL. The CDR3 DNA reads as TGTGCCAGTAGTGACAGGGGGCACGACGAGCAGTACCTC.

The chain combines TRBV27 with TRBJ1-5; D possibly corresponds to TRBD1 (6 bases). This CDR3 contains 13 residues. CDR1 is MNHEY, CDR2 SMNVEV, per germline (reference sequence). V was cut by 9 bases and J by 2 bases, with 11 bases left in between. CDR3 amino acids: CASLSGGNQPQHF. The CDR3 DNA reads TGTGCCAGTTTATCAGGGGGCAATCAGCCCCAGCATTTT.

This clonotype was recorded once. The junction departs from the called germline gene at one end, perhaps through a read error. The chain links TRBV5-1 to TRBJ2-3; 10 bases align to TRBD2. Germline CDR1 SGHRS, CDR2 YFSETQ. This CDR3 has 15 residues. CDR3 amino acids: CASSRTLSGGGYAVF. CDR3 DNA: TGCGCCAGCAGCCGTACACTCAGCGGGGGGGGATACGCAGTATTT.

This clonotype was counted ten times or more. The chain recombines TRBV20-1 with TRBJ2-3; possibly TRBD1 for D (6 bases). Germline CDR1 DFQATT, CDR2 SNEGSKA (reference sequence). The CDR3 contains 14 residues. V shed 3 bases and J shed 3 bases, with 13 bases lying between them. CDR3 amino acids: CSASTGFLTDTQYF. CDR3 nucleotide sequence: TGCAGTGCTAGCACAGGGTTCCTTACAGATACGCAGTATTTT.

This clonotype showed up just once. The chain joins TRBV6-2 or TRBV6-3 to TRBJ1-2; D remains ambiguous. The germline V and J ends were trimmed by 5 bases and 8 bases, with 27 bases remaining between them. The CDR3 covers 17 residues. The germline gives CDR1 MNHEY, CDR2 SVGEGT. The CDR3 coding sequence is TGTGCCAGCAGTCACCAACCAGTGGCGCGGGTGCCTTCGGGCTACACCTTC. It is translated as CASSHQPVARVPSGYTF.

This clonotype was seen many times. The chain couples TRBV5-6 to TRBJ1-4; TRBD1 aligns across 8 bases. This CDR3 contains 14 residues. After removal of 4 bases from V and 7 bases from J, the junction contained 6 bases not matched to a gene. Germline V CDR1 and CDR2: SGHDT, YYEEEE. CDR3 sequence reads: CASSRDRWAEKLFF. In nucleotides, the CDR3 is TGTGCCAGCAGCCGGGACAGGTGGGCTGAAAAACTGTTTTTT.

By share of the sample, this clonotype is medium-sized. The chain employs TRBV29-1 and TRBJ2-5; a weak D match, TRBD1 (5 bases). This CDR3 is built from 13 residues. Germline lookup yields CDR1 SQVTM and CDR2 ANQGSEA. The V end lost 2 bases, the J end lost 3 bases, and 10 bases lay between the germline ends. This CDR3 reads CSVEWTPKETQYF. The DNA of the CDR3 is TGCAGCGTTGAATGGACACCTAAAGAGACCCAGTACTTC.

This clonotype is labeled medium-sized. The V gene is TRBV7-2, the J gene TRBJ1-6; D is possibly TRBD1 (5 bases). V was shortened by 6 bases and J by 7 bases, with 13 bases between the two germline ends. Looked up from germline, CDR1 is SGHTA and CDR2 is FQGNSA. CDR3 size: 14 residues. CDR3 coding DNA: TGTGCCAGCAGTCGGGACTTTAGGAATTCACCCCTCCACTTT. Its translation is CASSRDFRNSPLHF.